The source of this TCR beta chain is a study of T cell responses to AZD1222 COVID-19 vaccine. General study findings and limits: Vaccination with two AZD1222 doses was followed by a rise in Spike-specific TCR breadth and depth.

As to this clone: Its antigen is as yet unknown.

This table comes from immunoSEQ multiplex PCR, and its TCRdb copy is limited to in-frame clones, with some not included. The repertoire holds 80,000 to 95,000 clones, 92% seen once, with around 5% in the top ten. The V end lost 6 bases, the J end lost 3 bases, and 13 bases lay between the germline ends. This CDR3 spans 14 amino acids. Germline V gene lookup returns CDR1 SGHRS and CDR2 YFSETQ. The rearrangement links TRBV5-1 to TRBJ2-1, with D perhaps matching TRBD2 (6 bases). The starting material was peripheral blood, obtained on day 0 of AZD1222 vaccination. This TCR derives from an adult in good health. This CDR3 reads CASTPGLNYNEQFF. DNA of the CDR3: TGCGCCAGCACACCGGGACTGAACTACAATGAGCAGTTCTTC.